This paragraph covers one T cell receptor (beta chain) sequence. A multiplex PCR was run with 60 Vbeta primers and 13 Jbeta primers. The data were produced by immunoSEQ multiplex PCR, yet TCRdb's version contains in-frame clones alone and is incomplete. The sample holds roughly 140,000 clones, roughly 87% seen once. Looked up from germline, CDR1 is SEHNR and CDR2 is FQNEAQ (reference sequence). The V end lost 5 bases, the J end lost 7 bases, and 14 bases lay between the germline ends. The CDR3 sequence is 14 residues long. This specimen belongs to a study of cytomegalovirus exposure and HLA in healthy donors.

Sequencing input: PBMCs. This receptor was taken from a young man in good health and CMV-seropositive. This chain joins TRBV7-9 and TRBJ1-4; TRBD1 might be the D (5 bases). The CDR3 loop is CASSPVGASEKLFF. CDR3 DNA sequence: TGTGCCAGCAGCCCAGTAGGGGCAAGTGAAAAACTGTTTTTT.